This TCR beta chain was observed in a study of beta chain features in type 1 diabetes listed by TCRdb under 2018. For context, the study as a whole: Mean age, gender distribution, total cell number and subset yield were not different between patients and healthy donors. A total of about 110 million sorted cells were examined across all samples, and the number of cells per subset was strongly correlated with RNA yield. The study compared TCRB repertoires of sorted circulating CD4+ T cell subsets between recently diagnosed type 1 diabetes patients and matched healthy donors. Regulatory and stem cell-like memory subsets were isolated from only 8 patients and about 8 healthy donors, whereas naive and central memory subsets came from all 30 or so donors.

The entire amount of isolated RNA was reverse transcribed using the High Capacity cDNA Reverse Transcription Kit, so the sequenced TCRB transcripts were expressed ones. Deep immunoSEQ sequencing was applied to naive, central memory and regulatory T cell samples, giving an average of about 3.4 million total reads per sample. Sorted cells were lysed in RLT buffer and RNA was extracted with DNase-treated RNeasy Micro or Mini kits, depending on cell number. To prevent cross-contamination, each cell subset was processed individually, whereas patient and healthy donor samples were processed jointly. The immunoSEQ multiplex PCR was used to amplify TCRB sequences from cDNA, yielding 87-bp fragments that span the CDR3 region. Amplicons were sequenced on the Illumina HiSeq platform. In the authors' own workflow: PCR bias was computationally corrected using synthetic template baselines, reads within Hamming distance 2 were collapsed, and singletons that could not be merged were discarded. By aligning reads against IMGT, V, D and J genes, CDR3 length, and insertions or deletions at six rearrangement sites were assigned. Within each subset, clonotype counts were normalized to sorted cell number, and only after that were true diversity and Gini coefficients computed with the tcR R package. The overlap coefficient, calculated on TCRB nucleotide sequences, was used to measure repertoire sharing. Out-of-frame TCRB sequences from naive cells were analyzed as a proxy for the pre-selection repertoire. Imported from immuneACCESS, the table was reduced by TCRdb to in-frame sequences with V and J called. These copies leave out some clones; in studies compared against another copy, an unresolved V gene accounts for under half, and the cause of the remainder is not known. V and J calls and clone size are as listed in that table; D and trimming were resolved from the DNA. The sample yields roughly 260,000 clones; 20% were counted once. Roughly 0.028% of the sample goes to the ten largest clones.

Overall results and qualifications from the work: A moderate but significant shortening of TCRB CDR3 length was observed in type 1 diabetes patients in all four CD4+ subsets. Because cDNA was sequenced instead of genomic DNA, activated cells with high expression could be over-represented, although the groups did not differ in activation or CD3 levels. Shorter templates might be favored by PCR, yet because patient and control samples were amplified and corrected together, any such skew would affect both groups equally. At VDJ recombination sites, patients with type 1 diabetes made fewer insertions and deleted more nucleotides, a pattern implying thymic rearrangement abnormalities. Only small numbers of individuals were included in the HLA sub-analyses, which left unresolved whether HLA type had any influence on TCRB rearrangement. Naive, central memory and regulatory TCRB repertoires appeared to be more similar among patients than among healthy donors.

There are a few counts of this clone. Its antigen remains undetermined. Qualities for individual bases were not recorded, and no much larger clone is one base off. Its CDR3 holds 14 amino acids, cysteine through phenylalanine. The read is trimmed to its CDR3 DNA, 42 bases read in frame from base 1. According to the germline V gene, CDR1 reads SQVTM and CDR2 reads ANQGSEA. At the junction V is shortened by 1 base and J by 0 bases, with 8 bases in between. A single peripheral blood draw of about 116 mL on average was collected from each donor into heparinised tubes. A BD FACSAria II and a panel including CD45RO, CCR7, CD25, CD127, CD95 and CD27 were used to sort naive, central memory, regulatory and stem cell-like memory CD4+ T cells. All sorted populations exceeded 98% purity. PBMCs were isolated right away by Lymphoprep density gradient centrifugation and were stained directly, without culture. So that batch effects would be minimized, each experiment stained and sorted samples in pairs, pairing one healthy donor with one patient.

This receptor chain uses TRBV29-1 and TRBJ2-3; the D segment cannot be called with confidence. The sequencing sample was made of naive CD4+ T cells from blood. This specimen's cell subset or site label, interpreted: true naive CD4+ T cells. The clonotype comes from a woman in her forties with type 1 diabetes. CDR3 reads: CSVEGPLSTDTQYF. The bases read TGCAGCGTTGAAGGGCCTTTGAGCACAGATACGCAGTATTTT.